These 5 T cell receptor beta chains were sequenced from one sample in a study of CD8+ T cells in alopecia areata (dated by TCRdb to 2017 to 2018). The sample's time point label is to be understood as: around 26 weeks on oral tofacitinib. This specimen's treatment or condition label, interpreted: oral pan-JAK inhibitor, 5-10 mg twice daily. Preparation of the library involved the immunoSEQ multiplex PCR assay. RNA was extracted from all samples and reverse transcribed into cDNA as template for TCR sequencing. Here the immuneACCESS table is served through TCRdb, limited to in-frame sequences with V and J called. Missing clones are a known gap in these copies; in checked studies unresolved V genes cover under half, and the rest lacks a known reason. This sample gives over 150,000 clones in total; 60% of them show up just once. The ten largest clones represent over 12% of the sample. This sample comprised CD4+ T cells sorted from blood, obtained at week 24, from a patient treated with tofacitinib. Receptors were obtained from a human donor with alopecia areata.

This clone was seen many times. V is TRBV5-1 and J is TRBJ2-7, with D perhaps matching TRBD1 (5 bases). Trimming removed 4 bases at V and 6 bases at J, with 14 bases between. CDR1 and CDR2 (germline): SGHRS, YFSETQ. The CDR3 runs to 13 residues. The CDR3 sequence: CASSRLERGEQYF. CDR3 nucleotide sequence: TGCGCCAGCAGCAGACTGGAAAGGGGCGAGCAGTACTTC.

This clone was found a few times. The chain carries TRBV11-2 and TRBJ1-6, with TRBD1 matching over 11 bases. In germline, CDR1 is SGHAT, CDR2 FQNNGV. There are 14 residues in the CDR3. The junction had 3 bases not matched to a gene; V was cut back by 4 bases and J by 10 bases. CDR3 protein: CASSYGTGGSPLHF. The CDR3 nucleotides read TGTGCCAGCAGCTACGGGACAGGGGGATCACCCCTCCACTTT.

In DNA, the CDR3 is TGTGCCAGCAGCACTCCCAATGAGCAGTTCTTC. Translated: CASSTPNEQFF. The chain combines TRBV6-5 with TRBJ2-1, with D uncertain. The V gene lost 6 bases and the J gene lost 6 bases, with 6 bases spanning the gap. Germline V gene sequence: CDR1 MNHEY, CDR2 SVGAGI. The CDR3 loop spans 11 amino acids.

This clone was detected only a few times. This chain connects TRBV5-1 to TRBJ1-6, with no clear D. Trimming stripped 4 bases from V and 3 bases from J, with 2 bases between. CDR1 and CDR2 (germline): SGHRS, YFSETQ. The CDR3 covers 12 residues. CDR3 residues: CASSDYNSPLHF. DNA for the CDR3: TGCGCCAGCAGCGACTATAATTCACCCCTCCACTTT.

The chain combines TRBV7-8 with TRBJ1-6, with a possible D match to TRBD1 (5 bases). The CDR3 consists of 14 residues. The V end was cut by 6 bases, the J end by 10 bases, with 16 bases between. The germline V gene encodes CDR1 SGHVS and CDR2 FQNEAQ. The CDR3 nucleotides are TGTGCCAGCAGTTCCAGTGGAGCAGGGTCACCCCTCCACTTT. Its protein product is CASSSSGAGSPLHF.